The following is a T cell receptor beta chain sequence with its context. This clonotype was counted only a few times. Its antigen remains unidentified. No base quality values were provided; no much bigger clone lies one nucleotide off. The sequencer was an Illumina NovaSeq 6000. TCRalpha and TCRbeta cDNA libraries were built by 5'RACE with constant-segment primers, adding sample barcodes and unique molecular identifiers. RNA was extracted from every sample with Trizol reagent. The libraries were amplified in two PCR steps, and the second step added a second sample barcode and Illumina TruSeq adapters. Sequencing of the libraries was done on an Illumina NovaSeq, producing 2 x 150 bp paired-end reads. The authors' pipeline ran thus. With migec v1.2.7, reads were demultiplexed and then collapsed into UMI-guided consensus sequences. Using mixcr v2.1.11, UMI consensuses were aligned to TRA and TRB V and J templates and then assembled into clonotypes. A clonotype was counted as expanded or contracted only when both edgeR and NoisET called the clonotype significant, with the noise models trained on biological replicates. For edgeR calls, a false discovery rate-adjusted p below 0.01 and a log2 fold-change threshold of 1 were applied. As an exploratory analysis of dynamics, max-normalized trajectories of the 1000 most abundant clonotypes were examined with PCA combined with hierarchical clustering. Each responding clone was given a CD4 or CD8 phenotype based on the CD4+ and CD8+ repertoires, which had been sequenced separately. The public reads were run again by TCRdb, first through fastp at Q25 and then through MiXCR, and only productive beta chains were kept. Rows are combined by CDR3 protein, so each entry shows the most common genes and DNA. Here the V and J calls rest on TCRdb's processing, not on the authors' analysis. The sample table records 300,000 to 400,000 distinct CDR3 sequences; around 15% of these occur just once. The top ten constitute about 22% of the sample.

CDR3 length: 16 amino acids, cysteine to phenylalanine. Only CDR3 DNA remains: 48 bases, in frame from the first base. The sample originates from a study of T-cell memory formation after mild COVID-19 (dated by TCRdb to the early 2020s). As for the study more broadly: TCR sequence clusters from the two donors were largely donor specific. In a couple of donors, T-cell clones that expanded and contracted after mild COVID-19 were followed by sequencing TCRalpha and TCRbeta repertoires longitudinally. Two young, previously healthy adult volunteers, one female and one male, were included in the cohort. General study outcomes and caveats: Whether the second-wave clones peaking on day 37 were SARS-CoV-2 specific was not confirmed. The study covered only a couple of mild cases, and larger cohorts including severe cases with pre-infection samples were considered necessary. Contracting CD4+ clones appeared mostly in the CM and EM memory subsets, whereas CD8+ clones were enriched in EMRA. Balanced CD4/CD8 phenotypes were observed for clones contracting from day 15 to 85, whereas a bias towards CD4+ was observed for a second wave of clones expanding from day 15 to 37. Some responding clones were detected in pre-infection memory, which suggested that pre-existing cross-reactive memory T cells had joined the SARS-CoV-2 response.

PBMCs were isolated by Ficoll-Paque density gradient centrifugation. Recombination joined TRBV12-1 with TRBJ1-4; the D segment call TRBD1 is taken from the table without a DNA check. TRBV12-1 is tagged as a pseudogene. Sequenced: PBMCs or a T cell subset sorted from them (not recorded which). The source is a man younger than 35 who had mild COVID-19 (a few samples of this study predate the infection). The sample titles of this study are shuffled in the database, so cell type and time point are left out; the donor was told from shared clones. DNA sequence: TGTGCCAGCAGCTCTTTTCTCGGGGCAGGGGGTAATTCAACTCCCTTT. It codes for CASSSFLGAGGNSTPF.